The 25 T cell receptor beta chains listed next were all sequenced from one sample in a study of cytomegalovirus exposure and HLA in healthy donors. The PCR employed 60 Vbeta primers together with 13 Jbeta primers. Profiling relied on immunoSEQ multiplex PCR, and the TCRdb table lists in-frame clones only, not all of them. There are about 160,000 clones in the sample; about three quarters occur only once, and 7% lies in the top ten. Sequences were obtained from PBMCs. Receptors were obtained from a woman in her thirties or forties in good health and CMV-seropositive.

The V call is TRBV19, the J call TRBJ1-3; D may be TRBD1 (5 bases). In germline, CDR1 is LNHDA, CDR2 SQIVND (reference sequence). This CDR3 contains 14 residues. V gave up 10 bases and J gave up 7 bases, with 20 bases separating them. The CDR3 sequence: CATETGRAGNTIYF. The CDR3, as DNA: TGTGCCACTGAGACCGGACGTGCAGGGAACACCATATATTTT.

The chain uses TRBV19 and TRBJ1-2; TRBD1 matches 8 bases. The J segment lost 7 bases and the V segment lost 5 bases, leaving 18 bases of the junction unmatched. CDR1 is LNHDA and CDR2 is SQIVND in the germline V gene (reference sequence). The CDR3 length is 17 residues. CDR3 sequence reads: CASSLQGALLGQRGYTF. In nucleotides, the CDR3 is TGTGCCAGTAGTCTCCAGGGGGCCCTCCTCGGCCAGCGTGGCTACACCTTC. Based on the CDR3 plus reference TRBV19 and TRBJ1-2, the full variable domain is DGGITQSPKYLFRKEGQNVTLSCEQNLNHDAMYWYRQDPGQGLRLIYYSQIVNDFQKGDIAEGYSVSREKKESFPLTVTSAQKNPTAFYLCASSLQGALLGQRGYTFGSGTRLTVV.

V is TRBV14 and J is TRBJ1-6; TRBD1 matches 9 bases. Germline assignment: CDR1 SGHDN and CDR2 FVKESK. V shed 2 bases, J shed 8 bases, and the junction held 7 bases outside the gene matches. The CDR3 is 16 amino acids. The CDR3 is CASSQMTGGRDSPLHF. The CDR3 nucleotides are TGTGCCAGCAGCCAAATGACAGGGGGAAGGGATTCACCCCTCCACTTT.

The J gene is TRBJ2-5, the V gene TRBV2, with 13 bases identical to TRBD2. Germline loops: CDR1 SNHLY, CDR2 FYNNEI. The CDR3 is made up of 15 amino acids. The V and J ends lost 7 bases and 3 bases, in that order; junction bases with no gene match: 5. The DNA for the CDR3 is TGTGCCAGCATATTCGGACTAGCGGGGGAAGAGACCCAGTACTTC. It specifies CASIFGLAGEETQYF.

V is TRBV30 and J is TRBJ2-7, with a tentative D call TRBD2 (6 bases). Germline-derived CDR1 and CDR2 are GTSNPN and SVGIG (reference sequence). The V and J ends lost 3 bases and 7 bases respectively, with 16 bases between them. This CDR3 contains 13 residues. The CDR3 bases are TGTGCCTGGAGGAGGACTGCGGGAAGGGAGCAGTACTTC. The encoded protein is CAWRRTAGREQYF.

There are a few counts of this clone. The chain links TRBV14 to TRBJ1-1, with TRBD1 as a possible D gene (6 bases). Germline CDR1 and CDR2: SGHDN and FVKESK. This CDR3 is 16 amino acids long. Trimming stripped 4 bases from V and 2 bases from J, with 17 bases between. DNA of the CDR3: TGTGCCAGCAGCCCATATAAAGGACAGAAAAACACTGAAGCTTTCTTT. It encodes CASSPYKGQKNTEAFF.

The V gene is TRBV2, the J gene TRBJ2-1; D is perhaps TRBD2 (5 bases). V was clipped by 1 base and J by 7 bases, with 14 bases between them. The CDR3 consists of 15 residues. Germline V CDR1 and CDR2: SNHLY, FYNNEI. The CDR3 spells CASSEVFLRGNEQFF. For the CDR3, the DNA is TGTGCCAGCAGTGAAGTTTTTCTTCGGGGTAATGAGCAGTTCTTC.

V is TRBV7-2 and J is TRBJ2-2; unclear D gene. The CDR3 runs to 14 residues. Per germline, CDR1 SGHTA and CDR2 FQGNSA. The V end was cut by 5 bases, the J end by 0 bases, with 7 bases between. The CDR3, as DNA: TGTGCCAGCAGCCCCACAGCGAACACCGGGGAGCTGTTTTTT. As protein: CASSPTANTGELFF.

This clone was observed a handful of times. J is TRBJ2-5 and V is TRBV5-1, with D possibly TRBD2 on 6 matching bases. The V gene's germline CDR1 is SGHRS and CDR2 YFSETQ. The CDR3 is 14 amino acids. V lost 5 bases and J 5 bases, leaving 16 bases between the germline ends. The CDR3 region has the DNA TGCGCCAGCAGGGAGGAAAGGGGACTTGAGACCCAGTACTTC. Its translation is CASREERGLETQYF.

This clone was seen a handful of times. The chain is built from TRBV19 and TRBJ2-3, with TRBD2 matching 8 bases. The CDR3 consists of 15 residues. Germline loops: CDR1 LNHDA, CDR2 SQIVND (reference sequence). After removal of 3 bases from V and 2 bases from J, the junction contained 4 bases not matched to a gene. CDR3 protein: CASSMVSGDTDTQYF. In nucleotides, the CDR3 is TGTGCCAGTAGTATGGTTAGCGGGGACACAGATACGCAGTATTTT.

The genes are TRBV7-6 and TRBJ1-6, with D hard to call. Deletions cut 4 bases from V and 0 bases from J, with 4 bases between. Germline CDR1 is SGHVS and CDR2 is FNYEAQ. The CDR3 sequence is 14 residues long. The DNA of the CDR3 is TGTGCCAGCAGCTCCAGCTCCTATAATTCACCCCTCCACTTT. Translation gives CASSSSSYNSPLHF.

The V and J genes are TRBV5-4 and TRBJ1-1, with D uncertain. The CDR3 is made up of 11 amino acids. V lost 4 bases to trimming and J lost 6 bases, with 7 bases between them. From germline, CDR1 is SGHNT and CDR2 YYREEE (reference sequence). The CDR3 reads CASSRGAEAFF. The CDR3 DNA sequence: TGTGCCAGCAGCCGCGGGGCTGAAGCTTTCTTT.

This clone was recorded a few times. V is TRBV18 and J is TRBJ1-1; D unclear. Germline V gene sequence: CDR1 KGHSH, CDR2 LQKENI. CDR3 size: 12 residues. Trimming removed 8 bases from V and 7 bases from J, with 14 bases in between. The chain's CDR3 is CASRDTDIEAFF. CDR3 in DNA: TGTGCCAGCCGGGATACCGATATTGAAGCTTTCTTT.

J is TRBJ2-7 and V is TRBV7-8; 7 nucleotides line up with TRBD1. This CDR3 has 16 amino acids. The J segment lost 3 bases and the V segment lost 4 bases, leaving 12 bases of the junction unmatched. Looked up from germline, CDR1 is SGHVS and CDR2 is FQNEAQ. Written as DNA, the CDR3 is TGTGCCAGCAGCTCAGTGCCCCGGACAGGAGACTACGAGCAGTACTTC. Its translation is CASSSVPRTGDYEQYF.

This clone was picked up a small number of times. The CDR3 loop is CASGPQGLNTEAFF. The DNA of the CDR3 is TGTGCTAGTGGCCCCCAGGGGCTTAACACTGAAGCTTTCTTT. The chain carries TRBV12-5 and TRBJ1-1, with TRBD1 as a possible D gene (6 bases). This CDR3 comprises 14 residues. Trimming pared 6 bases from V and 2 bases from J, leaving 13 bases between. Looked up from germline, CDR1 is LGHNT and CDR2 is FRNRAP. Drawing the rest from reference TRBV12-5 and TRBJ1-1, the complete variable domain is DARVTQTPRHKVTEMGQEVTMRCQPILGHNTVFWYRQTMMQGLELLAYFRNRAPLDDSGMPKDRFSAEMPDATLATLKIQPSEPRDSAVYFCASGPQGLNTEAFFGQGTRLTVV.

The chain employs TRBV5-6 and TRBJ2-3; TRBD1 aligns across 9 bases. After removal of 2 bases from V and 0 bases from J, the junction contained 1 base not matched to a gene. The germline CDR1 and CDR2 sequences are SGHDT and YYEEEE. The CDR3 length is 15 residues. CDR3 DNA: TGTGCCAGCAGCTTCGGGACAGGGAGCACAGATACGCAGTATTTT. It translates to CASSFGTGSTDTQYF.

The V gene is TRBV18, the J gene TRBJ1-1, with D maybe TRBD1 (6 bases). The germline gives CDR1 KGHSH, CDR2 LQKENI. The CDR3 runs to 20 residues. V dropped 4 bases and J dropped 0 bases, with 27 bases sitting between them. CDR3 coding DNA: TGTGCCAGCTCACTAGAAGGGCCAGGGGCGCTTCTAAACATGAACACTGAAGCTTTCTTT. Its translation is CASSLEGPGALLNMNTEAFF.

The rearrangement joins TRBV18 to TRBJ1-2; D gene unclear. CDR3 size: 15 residues. V lost 2 bases, J lost 0 bases, and 10 bases lay in between. Germline CDR1 and CDR2: KGHSH and LQKENI. CDR3 nucleotides: TGTGCCAGCTCACCAGAGCGATCACCTAACTATGGCTACACCTTC. It yields the protein CASSPERSPNYGYTF.

This sequence joins TRBV6-6 and TRBJ2-1, with D perhaps matching TRBD1 (6 bases). The CDR3 is 15 amino acids. CDR1 is MNHNY and CDR2 is SVGAGI in the germline V gene (reference sequence). V lost 5 bases to trimming and J lost 2 bases, with 13 bases between them. CDR3 in amino acids: CASSLQGSAYNEQFF. The CDR3 region has the DNA TGTGCCAGCAGTCTACAGGGTAGCGCCTACAATGAGCAGTTCTTC.

This clone was recorded a few times. The J gene is TRBJ1-4, the V gene TRBV5-6; D uncertain. Trimming took 1 base from V and 5 from J, leaving 9 bases between them. CDR1 SGHDT and CDR2 YYEEEE come from the germline V gene. The CDR3 extends over 14 amino acids. CDR3 DNA: TGTGCCAGCAGCTTGAGGTGGGAGAATGAAAAACTGTTTTTT. This encodes CASSLRWENEKLFF.

V is TRBV15 and J is TRBJ2-3; D ambiguous. V lost 0 bases and J 1 base, leaving 11 bases between the germline ends. This CDR3 has 16 residues. CDR1 LNHNV and CDR2 YYDKDF come from the germline V gene (reference sequence). CDR3 sequence reads: CATSRDRPSRTDTQYF. CDR3 DNA sequence: TGTGCCACCAGCAGAGATCGTCCTTCTCGCACAGATACGCAGTATTTT.

The CDR3 DNA follows: TGTGCCAGCAGTGGAGGCGCCTACTATGGCTACACCTTC. This encodes CASSGGAYYGYTF. The chain is built from TRBV28 and TRBJ1-2; D gene ambiguous. Germline CDR1 reads MDHEN; CDR2 reads SYDVKM. This CDR3 comprises 13 residues. Trimming stripped 5 bases from V and 3 bases from J, with 10 bases between.

The chain has TRBV7-9 and TRBJ2-7, with TRBD1 identical over 10 bases. CDR3 length equals 15 residues. Germline lookup yields CDR1 SEHNR and CDR2 FQNEAQ (reference sequence). V was pared by 5 bases and J by 0 bases, with 4 bases of the junction left unmatched. For the CDR3, the DNA is TGTGCCAGCAGCAAAGGGGACAGGGGCTCCTACGAGCAGTACTTC. Translating it yields CASSKGDRGSYEQYF.

V usage is TRBV6-6 and J usage is TRBJ2-1, with 7 bases aligning to TRBD1. Germline V gene data show CDR1 as MNHNY and CDR2 as SVGAGI (reference sequence). This CDR3 has 13 amino acids. V lost 4 bases, J lost 7 bases, and 4 bases stayed unmatched. The CDR3, as DNA: TGTGCCAGCAGTTTACTCAGGGGGAATGAGCAGTTCTTC. It codes for CASSLLRGNEQFF.

The rearrangement links TRBV28 to TRBJ1-2; no clear D gene. This CDR3 has 12 amino acids. Trimming took off 5 bases at V and 2 bases at J, with 6 bases between the two ends. Germline V gene data show CDR1 as MDHEN and CDR2 as SYDVKM. CDR3 bases: TGTGCCAGCAGTCCAGAAAACTATGGCTACACCTTC. This translates into CASSPENYGYTF.